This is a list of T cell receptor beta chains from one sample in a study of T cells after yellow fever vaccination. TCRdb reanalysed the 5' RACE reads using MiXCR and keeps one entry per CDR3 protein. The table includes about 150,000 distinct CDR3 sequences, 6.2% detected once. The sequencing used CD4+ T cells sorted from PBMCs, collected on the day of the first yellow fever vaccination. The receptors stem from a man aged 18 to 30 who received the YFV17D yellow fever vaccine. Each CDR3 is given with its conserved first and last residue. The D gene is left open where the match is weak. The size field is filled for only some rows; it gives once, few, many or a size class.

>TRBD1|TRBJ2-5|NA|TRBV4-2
CASSRTTGEETQYF
TGTGCCAGCAGCCGTACGACAGGGGAAGAGACCCAGTACTTC
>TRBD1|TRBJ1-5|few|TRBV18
CASSLIHGTVGNQPQHF
TGTGCCAGCTCACTAATACATGGGACAGTTGGAAATCAGCCCCAGCATTTT
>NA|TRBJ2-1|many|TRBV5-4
CASSLGTTNEQFF
TGTGCCAGCAGCTTGGGCACTACCAATGAGCAGTTCTTC
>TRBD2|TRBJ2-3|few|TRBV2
CASGTSGGFDTQYF
TGTGCCAGCGGAACTAGCGGGGGGTTCGATACGCAGTATTTT
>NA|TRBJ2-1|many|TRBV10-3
CAISTRGRETYNEQFF
TGTGCCATCAGTACACGGGGCAGGGAAACCTACAATGAGCAGTTCTTC
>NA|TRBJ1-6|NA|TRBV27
CASSRGFGSPLHF
TGTGCCAGCAGCCGGGGTTTTGGATCACCCCTCCACTTT
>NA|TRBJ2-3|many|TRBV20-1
CSARLLDSVDTQYF
TGCAGTGCTAGGCTACTAGATTCGGTAGATACGCAGTATTTT
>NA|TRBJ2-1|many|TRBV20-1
CSASVQGGNEQFF
TGCAGTGCTAGTGTACAGGGAGGGAATGAGCAGTTCTTC
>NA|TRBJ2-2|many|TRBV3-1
CASSSSAGNTGELFF
TGTGCCAGCAGCTCGTCCGCGGGAAACACCGGGGAGCTGTTTTTT
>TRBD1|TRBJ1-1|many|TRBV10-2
CAGNRGPNTEAFF
TGCGCCGGTAACAGGGGGCCCAACACTGAAGCTTTCTTT
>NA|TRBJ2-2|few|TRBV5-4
CASSGGFSGELFF
TGTGCCAGCAGCGGGGGATTTTCCGGGGAGCTGTTTTTT
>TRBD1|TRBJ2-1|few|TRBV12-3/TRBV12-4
CASSGTGSVTYNEQFF
TGTGCCAGTTCCGGGACAGGGAGCGTAACCTACAATGAGCAGTTCTTC
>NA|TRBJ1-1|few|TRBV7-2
CASSLARLTVEAFF
TGTGCCAGCAGCTTAGCGCGTCTAACAGTTGAAGCTTTCTTT
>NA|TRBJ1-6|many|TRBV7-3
CASSLNAGVISPLHF
TGTGCCAGCAGCTTAAATGCAGGGGTCATTTCACCCCTCCACTTT
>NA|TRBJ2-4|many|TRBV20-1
CSAPLRGGDIQYF
TGCAGTGCTCCGCTCAGGGGAGGGGACATTCAGTACTTC
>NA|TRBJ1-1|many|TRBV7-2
CASSRSRGASLAEAFF
TGTGCCAGCAGCCGCTCCCGGGGGGCTTCTTTGGCTGAAGCTTTCTTT
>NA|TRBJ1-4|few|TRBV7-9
CASSFHTERELFF
TGTGCCAGCAGCTTTCATACGGAGAGGGAACTGTTTTTT
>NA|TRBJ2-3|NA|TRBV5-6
CASSWTKGGPIKDTQYF
TGTGCCAGCAGCTGGACGAAGGGGGGCCCTATCAAAGATACGCAGTATTTT
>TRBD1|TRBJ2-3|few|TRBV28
CASTALQGTADTQYF
TGTGCCAGCACCGCCTTACAGGGGACCGCAGATACGCAGTATTTT
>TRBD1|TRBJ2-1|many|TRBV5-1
CASSPDRGYEQFF
TGCGCCAGCAGCCCGGACAGGGGGTATGAGCAGTTCTTC
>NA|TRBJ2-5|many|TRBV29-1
CSAEQETQYF
TGCAGCGCTGAACAAGAGACCCAGTACTTC
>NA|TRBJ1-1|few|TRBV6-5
CASQRTLNTEAFF
TGTGCCAGCCAGCGGACTCTGAACACTGAAGCTTTCTTT
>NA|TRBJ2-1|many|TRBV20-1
CSATRGTYNEQFF
TGCAGTGCTACTCGGGGGACCTACAATGAGCAGTTCTTC